Below, 13 T cell receptor beta chains from the same sample are listed, as sequenced in a study of siplizumab effects on memory and regulatory T cells. Assay used: immunoSEQ multiplex PCR; TCRdb lists only in-frame clones, some missing. Of some 120,000 clones in the sample, around 94% were seen once. Sequenced input: non-Treg CD4+ T cells sorted from blood. The receptors shown here come from a human donor in good health.

J is TRBJ1-3 and V is TRBV30; no clear D gene. The CDR3 length is 16 residues. From germline, CDR1 is GTSNPN and CDR2 SVGIG (reference sequence). The V end lost 4 bases, the J end lost 0 bases, and 16 bases lay between the germline ends. The CDR3 spells CAWTGRLLLSGNTIYF. CDR3 in DNA: TGTGCCTGGACCGGACGGCTCTTGCTCTCTGGAAACACCATATATTTT.

V gene TRBV5-1 combines with J gene TRBJ1-1, with 8 bases lining up with TRBD1. CDR1 and CDR2 from the germline V gene are SGHRS and YFSETQ. This CDR3 spans 15 amino acids. The junction had 11 bases not matched to a gene; V was cut back by 4 bases and J by 6 bases. The CDR3 protein is CASSPRTGPGAEAFF. CDR3 DNA sequence: TGCGCCAGCAGCCCGAGGACAGGGCCGGGGGCTGAAGCTTTCTTT.

The rearrangement uses TRBV2 and TRBJ2-6; perhaps TRBD1 as D (6 bases). The V end lost 8 bases, the J end lost 0 bases, and 17 bases lay between the germline ends. This CDR3 is 17 amino acids long. From germline, CDR1 is SNHLY and CDR2 FYNNEI. CDR3 sequence: CASLFTGLFSGANVLTF. The DNA for the CDR3 is TGTGCCAGCCTCTTCACAGGGCTATTCTCTGGGGCCAACGTCCTGACTTTC.

The V call is TRBV5-1, the J call TRBJ1-2; a weak D match, TRBD1 (5 bases). The CDR3 sequence is 15 residues long. In germline, CDR1 is SGHRS, CDR2 YFSETQ. Between the trimmed V and J ends, which lost 0 bases and 5 bases, there was a span of 14 bases. The DNA for the CDR3 is TGCGCCAGCAGCTTGGGTGGGGGGAAGGCGTATGGCTACACCTTC. Translating gives CASSLGGGKAYGYTF.

The chain combines TRBV9 with TRBJ2-1; TRBD2 aligns across 13 bases. The germline V gene has CDR1 SGDLS and CDR2 YYNGEE. Losses at the gene ends were 0 bases for V and 8 bases for J; bases not matched to a gene: 14. CDR3 length: 19 amino acids. The CDR3 spells CASSVATPTTSGRGDEQFF. The CDR3 DNA sequence: TGTGCCAGCAGCGTAGCTACCCCCACAACTAGCGGGAGGGGCGATGAGCAGTTCTTC.

This clone has just one count. The chain uses TRBV21-1 and TRBJ2-7; the table gives TRBD1 as D, unverified against the DNA. TRBV21-1 is noted as a pseudogene. The CDR3 consists of 16 residues. CDR3 sequence reads: CASSKEGHSPVKEQYF. In nucleotides, the CDR3 is TGTGCCAGCAGCAAAGAGGGGCACTCACCCGTCAAGGAGCAGTACTTC.

The chain recombines TRBV6-6 with TRBJ2-5; TRBD1 might be the D (6 bases). The CDR3 spans 15 residues. V lost 7 bases and J 4 bases, leaving 19 bases between the germline ends. Germline V lookup: CDR1 MNHNY, CDR2 SVGAGI (reference sequence). CDR3 DNA sequence: TGTGCCAGCACCAAGTTCACAGGGTATTCAGAGACCCAGTACTTC. This codes for CASTKFTGYSETQYF.

The chain couples TRBV27 to TRBJ1-5, with D unresolved. This CDR3 region has 15 residues. Looked up from germline, CDR1 is MNHEY and CDR2 is SMNVEV (reference sequence). Trimming removed 3 bases at V and 0 bases at J, with 9 bases between. CDR3 region: CASSFNGFSNQPQHF. The CDR3 nucleotides read TGTGCCAGCAGTTTCAATGGATTTAGCAATCAGCCCCAGCATTTT.

The chain carries TRBV19 and TRBJ2-6; no reliable D call. The CDR3 is 15 amino acids. Trimming removed 4 bases from V and 0 bases from J, with 7 bases in between. Germline CDR1 LNHDA, CDR2 SQIVND (reference sequence). CDR3 sequence (DNA): TGTGCCAGTAGTACAGGCATCTCTGGGGCCAACGTCCTGACTTTC. Translating gives CASSTGISGANVLTF.

The CDR3 DNA is TGTGCCAGCAGTTCCCCCCGTCGCCTTGAAGCTTTCTTT. It translates to CASSSPRRLEAFF. The J gene is TRBJ1-1, the V gene TRBV27, with unresolved D. The CDR3 is made up of 13 amino acids. Germline V gives CDR1 MNHEY, CDR2 SMNVEV (reference sequence). Trimming shortened V by 4 bases and J by 7 bases, and 13 bases separated the two germline ends.

The count of this clone is one. The chain is built from TRBV29-1 and TRBJ2-7; 8 nucleotides match TRBD1. The germline V gene encodes CDR1 SQVTM and CDR2 ANQGSEA. The CDR3 has 14 amino acids. The V segment lost 4 bases and the J segment 1 base; nucleotides outside the gene matches: 6. CDR3 loop: CSVGHRDRSYEQYF. DNA for the CDR3: TGCAGCGTTGGGCACCGGGACAGGTCCTACGAGCAGTACTTC.

V and J are TRBV5-4 and TRBJ2-7; TRBD2 is a possible D gene (5 bases). This CDR3 is 13 amino acids long. Germline assignment: CDR1 SGHNT and CDR2 YYREEE (reference sequence). V lost 0 bases to trimming and J lost 3 bases, with 7 bases between them. The CDR3, as DNA: TGTGCCAGCAGCTTGGCCGAGGGCTACGAGCAGTACTTC. This translates into CASSLAEGYEQYF.

This chain connects TRBV11-2 to TRBJ1-1; D is possibly TRBD1 (6 bases). V shed 3 bases and J shed 5 bases, with 10 bases lying between them. The germline V gene has CDR1 SGHAT and CDR2 FQNNGV. This CDR3 is 13 amino acids long. Written as DNA, the CDR3 is TGTGCCAGCAGCTTTCAGGGGCGGACTGAAGCTTTCTTT. Translated, it gives CASSFQGRTEAFF.